This TCR beta chain emerged from a study of early T cells in non-severe SARS-CoV-2 infection. Study summary: Sequenced material consisted of bulk RNA (from unsorted whole blood), and chains were unpaired.

Study outcomes and limitations: A preference for anti-spike CD8 responses marked VDJdb matching, which missed private and CD4 specificities.

Attachment of unique molecular identifiers was made to individual cDNA molecules. TCRdb reprocessed the 5' RACE reads via MiXCR and lists one record per CDR3 protein. The sample contains roughly 56,000 distinct CDR3 sequences, 7.5% to 9.5% of which appear only once. This clonotype was recorded a few times. Its antigen is as yet unknown. Looked up from germline, CDR1 is DFQATT and CDR2 is SNEGSKA (reference sequence). Unmatched junction bases numbered 10, after V lost 5 bases and J lost 5 bases. The CDR3 length is 14 residues. Sequencing was carried out using whole blood. This chain uses TRBV20-1 with TRBJ2-3; 7 bases align to TRBD2. The receptor comes from an adult who was a healthcare worker with PCR-confirmed SARS-CoV-2 infection or an uninfected control (not recorded which). CDR3 loop: CSARNFRGEDTQYF. As DNA, the CDR3 is TGCAGTGCTCGTAACTTCCGGGGGGAAGATACGCAGTATTTT.